These 19 T cell receptor beta chains were all obtained from the same sample, sequenced in a study of T cell responses to AZD1222 COVID-19 vaccine. Only in-frame clones appear in the TCRdb table, and some are missing; sequencing was by immunoSEQ multiplex PCR. This sample has about 28,000 clones, with around 80% found just once. The specimen comprised peripheral blood, sampled on day 0 of AZD1222 vaccination. The receptors shown here come from an adult in good health.

The chain recombines TRBV19 with TRBJ1-6; D is unresolved. Trimming removed 5 bases at V and 4 bases at J, with 6 bases between. Germline-derived CDR1 and CDR2 are LNHDA and SQIVND (reference sequence). The CDR3 runs 13 residues. The DNA of the CDR3 is TGTGCCAGTAGTTCGGGGTATAATTCACCCCTCCACTTT. This gives the protein CASSSGYNSPLHF.

The V gene is TRBV14, the J gene TRBJ1-3; D is undetermined. Germline V gene sequence: CDR1 SGHDN, CDR2 FVKESK. The CDR3 is made up of 17 amino acids. Trimming cost V 2 bases and J 0 bases, with 14 bases left between them. CDR3 region: CASSQYIRASSGNTIYF. As DNA, the CDR3 is TGTGCCAGCAGCCAATATATAAGGGCGAGCTCTGGAAACACCATATATTTT.

The CDR3 nucleotides are TGCGCCAGCAGTTTCGCCGAGGAATACTATGGCTACACCTTC. Translating it yields CASSFAEEYYGYTF. The genes are TRBV10-2 and TRBJ1-2; no definite D call. With 5 bases removed from V and 3 bases from J, the gap between germline ends came to 13 bases. The CDR3 contains 14 residues. Germline V lookup: CDR1 WSHSY, CDR2 SAAADI.

The rearrangement uses TRBV18 and TRBJ1-1; 7 nucleotides align to TRBD1. Germline values: CDR1 KGHSH, CDR2 LQKENI. V was clipped by 0 bases and J by 4 bases; unmatched bases: 8. CDR3 length: 16 amino acids. DNA of the CDR3: TGTGCCAGCTCACCACCGGGGACCCACAGGGGCACTGAAGCTTTCTTT. Its protein is CASSPPGTHRGTEAFF.

The V call is TRBV10-3, the J call TRBJ2-2, with 13 bases matching TRBD2. The trim removed 9 bases at V and 3 bases at J, leaving 1 base unmatched. The CDR3 has 14 residues. Germline CDR1 is ENHRY and CDR2 is SYGVKD. CDR3 nucleotides: TGTGCCATAGGACTAGCGGGAGACACCGGGGAGCTGTTTTTT. Translated, it gives CAIGLAGDTGELFF.

The genes are TRBV19 and TRBJ1-1; D unclear. Germline V gene data show CDR1 as LNHDA and CDR2 as SQIVND (reference sequence). This CDR3 region has 9 residues. V lost 10 bases and J 7 bases, leaving 7 bases between the germline ends. Here the CDR3 DNA reads TGTGCCATCTCAGATGAAGCTTTCTTT. This gives the protein CAISDEAFF.

The J gene is TRBJ1-6, the V gene TRBV7-8; the D gene is possibly TRBD1 (6 bases). V dropped 5 bases and J dropped 7 bases, with 15 bases sitting between them. The CDR3 spans 15 residues. Germline V gene sequence: CDR1 SGHVS, CDR2 FQNEAQ. CDR3 bases: TGTGCCAGCAGCGCCAGACAGGAGGGGAATTCACCCCTCCACTTT. This sequence encodes CASSARQEGNSPLHF.

The rearrangement joins TRBV7-9 to TRBJ2-7; no firm D call. Trimming cost V 2 bases and J 8 bases, with 13 bases left between them. Germline loops: CDR1 SEHNR, CDR2 FQNEAQ (reference sequence). The CDR3 sequence is 13 residues long. In DNA form, the CDR3 reads TGTGCCAGCAGCTTATCGGATCAGACGAAGCAGTACGTC. Its translation: CASSLSDQTKQYV.

V is TRBV6-5 and J is TRBJ1-3, with 7 bases aligning to TRBD1. Looked up from germline, CDR1 is MNHEY and CDR2 is SVGAGI. The CDR3 has 13 amino acids. V dropped 9 bases and J dropped 2; count of bases not matched to a gene: 4. The CDR3 sequence: CASRGGAGNTIYF. The CDR3 nucleotides read TGTGCCAGTAGAGGGGGCGCTGGAAACACCATATATTTT.

V usage is TRBV29-1 and J usage is TRBJ2-7; TRBD1 is a possible D gene (5 bases). V was clipped by 6 bases and J by 5 bases, with 17 bases between them. The CDR3 sequence is 13 residues long. Per the germline V gene, CDR1 is SQVTM and CDR2 is ANQGSEA. CDR3 region: CSVVATVGHEQYF. In DNA form, the CDR3 reads TGCAGCGTCGTGGCGACAGTGGGCCACGAGCAGTACTTC.

The chain links TRBV5-1 to TRBJ2-5; 9 positions agree with TRBD1. CDR3 length equals 14 residues. J lost 3 bases, V lost 4 bases, and 4 bases had no gene match. CDR1 and CDR2 (germline): SGHRS, YFSETQ. CDR3 DNA: TGCGCCAGCAGCCTCTGGACAGGGGAAGAGACCCAGTACTTC. It yields the protein CASSLWTGEETQYF.

This clone has more than one count but fewer than ten. The rearrangement links TRBV27 to TRBJ1-5; TRBD1 agrees at 9 bases. Losses at the gene ends were 1 base for V and 7 bases for J; bases not matched to a gene: 5. Germline V gives CDR1 MNHEY, CDR2 SMNVEV (reference sequence). The CDR3 length is 15 residues. The CDR3 protein is CASSLWGTGSQPQHF. The CDR3 nucleotides are TGTGCCAGCAGTTTATGGGGGACAGGGTCACAGCCCCAGCATTTT.

The genes are TRBV12-3 or TRBV12-4 and TRBJ1-1, with 7 bases that match TRBD1. The CDR3 is made up of 13 amino acids. The V and J ends lost 5 bases and 5 bases, in that order; junction bases with no gene match: 5. CDR3 DNA sequence: TGTGCCAGCAGTAGTAACAGGGGTACTGAAGCTTTCTTT. This sequence encodes CASSSNRGTEAFF.

This chain links TRBV2 with TRBJ1-3; perhaps TRBD1 as D (5 bases). With 11 bases removed from V and 0 bases from J, the gap between germline ends came to 11 bases. The CDR3 covers 13 residues. Germline lookup yields CDR1 SNHLY and CDR2 FYNNEI. CDR3 residues: CARGPRSGNTIYF. CDR3 coding DNA: TGTGCCCGGGGACCCCGCTCTGGAAACACCATATATTTT.

The sample holds one count of this clone. This sequence joins TRBV19 and TRBJ1-6; 7 bases agree with TRBD1. This CDR3 has 14 amino acids. With V trimmed by 6 bases and J by 10 bases, 9 bases remained unmatched. Germline lookup yields CDR1 LNHDA and CDR2 SQIVND (reference sequence). The CDR3 is CASSRQGFFSPLHF. The CDR3 bases are TGTGCCAGTAGCCGACAGGGCTTTTTCTCACCCCTCCACTTT. The entire variable domain, with the rest obtained from reference TRBV19 and TRBJ1-6, is as follows: DGGITQSPKYLFRKEGQNVTLSCEQNLNHDAMYWYRQDPGQGLRLIYYSQIVNDFQKGDIAEGYSVSREKKESFPLTVTSAQKNPTAFYLCASSRQGFFSPLHFGNGTRLTVT.

The chain uses TRBV5-1 and TRBJ2-5; 8 nucleotides line up with TRBD1. The germline gives CDR1 SGHRS, CDR2 YFSETQ. The CDR3 is 16 residues long. V shed 5 bases, J shed 4 bases, and the junction held 13 bases outside the gene matches. The CDR3 sequence is CASRPGPTGVIETQYF. The CDR3 DNA is TGCGCCAGCAGACCAGGACCGACAGGGGTGATAGAGACCCAGTACTTC.

This chain joins TRBV6-5 and TRBJ2-7; 7 positions agree with TRBD1. CDR3 length: 14 amino acids. V gave up 8 bases and J gave up 3 bases; unmatched junction bases: 10. The germline V gene has CDR1 MNHEY and CDR2 SVGAGI. Written as DNA, the CDR3 is TGTGCCAGCGGCCGGACAGGACGCCGCTACGAGCAGTACTTC. It codes for CASGRTGRRYEQYF.

The chain recombines TRBV19 with TRBJ2-4, with 7 bases identical to TRBD1. Germline CDR1 and CDR2: LNHDA and SQIVND (reference sequence). The CDR3 runs to 15 residues. Trimming cost V 4 bases and J 2 bases; bases outside gene matches: 5. The CDR3: CASSTTQGPKNIQYF. The CDR3 DNA reads TGTGCCAGTAGTACCACACAGGGGCCCAAAAACATTCAGTACTTC.

This CDR3 reads CASSDRGRADTQYF. CDR3 sequence (DNA): TGTGCCAGTAGTGACAGGGGGCGCGCAGATACGCAGTATTTT. This chain uses TRBV19 with TRBJ2-3; 10 bases are shared with TRBD1. This CDR3 comprises 14 residues. The germline V gene encodes CDR1 LNHDA and CDR2 SQIVND (reference sequence). V lost 5 bases, J lost 4 bases, and 3 bases stayed unmatched.